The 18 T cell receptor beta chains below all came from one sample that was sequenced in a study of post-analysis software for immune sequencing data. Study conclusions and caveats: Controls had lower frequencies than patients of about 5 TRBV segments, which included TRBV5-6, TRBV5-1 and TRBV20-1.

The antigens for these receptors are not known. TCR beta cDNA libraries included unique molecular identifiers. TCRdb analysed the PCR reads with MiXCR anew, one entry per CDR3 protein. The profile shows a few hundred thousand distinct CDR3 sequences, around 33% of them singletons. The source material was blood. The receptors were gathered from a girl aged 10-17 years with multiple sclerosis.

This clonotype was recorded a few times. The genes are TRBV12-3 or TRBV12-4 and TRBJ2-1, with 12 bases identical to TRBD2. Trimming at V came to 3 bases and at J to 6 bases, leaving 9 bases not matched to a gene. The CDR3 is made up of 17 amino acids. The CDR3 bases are TGTGCCAGCAGTTTGGAGGTAACTAGCGGGGGGCCCAATGAGCAGTTCTTC. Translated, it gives CASSLEVTSGGPNEQFF.

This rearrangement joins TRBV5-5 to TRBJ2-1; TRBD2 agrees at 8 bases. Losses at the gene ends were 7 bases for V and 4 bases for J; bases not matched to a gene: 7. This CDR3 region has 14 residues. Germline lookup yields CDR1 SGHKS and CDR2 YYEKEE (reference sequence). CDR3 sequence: CASGGGREYNEQFF. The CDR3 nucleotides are TGTGCCAGCGGCGGGGGGAGGGAATACAATGAGCAGTTCTTC.

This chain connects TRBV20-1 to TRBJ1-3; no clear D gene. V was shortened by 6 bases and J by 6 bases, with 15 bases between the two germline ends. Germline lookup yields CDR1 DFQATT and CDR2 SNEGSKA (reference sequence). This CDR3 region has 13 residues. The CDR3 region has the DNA TGCAGTGCCCGACCCGGGATGGTAAACACCATATATTTT. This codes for CSARPGMVNTIYF.

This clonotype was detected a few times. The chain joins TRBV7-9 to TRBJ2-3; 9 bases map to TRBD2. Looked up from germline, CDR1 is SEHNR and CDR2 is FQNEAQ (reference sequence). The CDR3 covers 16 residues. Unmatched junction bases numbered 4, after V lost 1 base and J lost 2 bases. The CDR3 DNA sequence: TGTGCCAGCAGCTTAGTAACTAGCGGGTACACAGATACGCAGTATTTT. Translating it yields CASSLVTSGYTDTQYF.

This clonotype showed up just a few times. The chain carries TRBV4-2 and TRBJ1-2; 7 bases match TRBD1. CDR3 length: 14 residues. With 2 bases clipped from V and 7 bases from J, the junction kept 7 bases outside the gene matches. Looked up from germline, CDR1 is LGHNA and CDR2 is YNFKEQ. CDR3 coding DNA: TGTGCCAGCAGCCAACCCGACAGGGAAGGTGGCTACACCTTC. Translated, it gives CASSQPDREGGYTF.

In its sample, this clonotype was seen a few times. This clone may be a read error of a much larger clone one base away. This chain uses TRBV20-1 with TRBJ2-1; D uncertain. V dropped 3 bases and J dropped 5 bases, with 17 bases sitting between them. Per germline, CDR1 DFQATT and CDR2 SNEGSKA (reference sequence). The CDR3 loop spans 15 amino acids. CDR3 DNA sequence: TGCAGTGCTAGGACACGGGCAGATAGGCACAATGAGCAGTTCTTC. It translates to CSARTRADRHNEQFF.

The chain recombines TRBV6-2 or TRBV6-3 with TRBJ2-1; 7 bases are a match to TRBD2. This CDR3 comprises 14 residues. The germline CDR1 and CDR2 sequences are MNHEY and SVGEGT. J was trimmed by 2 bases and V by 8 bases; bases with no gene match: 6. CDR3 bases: TGTGCCAGCGTCGGCGGGGGACCCTACAATGAGCAGTTCTTC. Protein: CASVGGGPYNEQFF.

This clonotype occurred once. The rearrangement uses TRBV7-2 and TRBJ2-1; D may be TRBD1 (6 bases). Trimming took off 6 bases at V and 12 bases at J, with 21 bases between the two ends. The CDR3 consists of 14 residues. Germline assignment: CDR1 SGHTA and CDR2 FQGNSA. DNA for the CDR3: TGTGCCAGCAGTTCTGGCAGGGGTTTCGTGGGGCAGTTCTTC. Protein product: CASSSGRGFVGQFF.

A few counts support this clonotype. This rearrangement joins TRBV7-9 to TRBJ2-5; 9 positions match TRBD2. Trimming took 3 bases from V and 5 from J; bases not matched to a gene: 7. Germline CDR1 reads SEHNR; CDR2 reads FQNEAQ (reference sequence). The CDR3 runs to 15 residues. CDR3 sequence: CASSFGGGARETQYF. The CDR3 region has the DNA TGTGCCAGCAGCTTCGGCGGGGGGGCTCGCGAGACCCAGTACTTC.

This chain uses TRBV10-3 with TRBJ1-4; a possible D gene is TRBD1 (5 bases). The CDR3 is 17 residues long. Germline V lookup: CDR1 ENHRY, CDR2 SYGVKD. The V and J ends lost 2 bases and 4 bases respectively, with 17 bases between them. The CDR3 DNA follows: TGTGCCATCAGTGAGGTACCCGGGGGAGGCCTTAATGAAAAACTGTTTTTT. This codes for CAISEVPGGGLNEKLFF.

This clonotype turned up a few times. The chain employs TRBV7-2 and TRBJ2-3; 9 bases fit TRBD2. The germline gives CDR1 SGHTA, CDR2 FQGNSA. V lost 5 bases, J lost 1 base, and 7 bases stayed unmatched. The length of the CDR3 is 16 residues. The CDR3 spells CASSAVLAGGTDTQYF. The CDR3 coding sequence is TGTGCCAGCAGCGCAGTACTAGCGGGCGGCACAGATACGCAGTATTTT. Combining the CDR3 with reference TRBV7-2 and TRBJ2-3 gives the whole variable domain GAGVSQSPSNKVTEKGKDVELRCDPISGHTALYWYRQSLGQGLEFLIYFQGNSAPDKSGLPSDRFSAERTGGSVSTLTIQRTQQEDSAVYLCASSAVLAGGTDTQYFGPGTRLTVL.

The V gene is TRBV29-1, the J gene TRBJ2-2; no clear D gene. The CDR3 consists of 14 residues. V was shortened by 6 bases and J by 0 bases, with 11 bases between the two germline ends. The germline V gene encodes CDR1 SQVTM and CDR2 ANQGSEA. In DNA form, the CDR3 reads TGCAGCGTAAAGAAGAACGCGAACACCGGGGAGCTGTTTTTT. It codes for CSVKKNANTGELFF.

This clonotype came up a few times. The CDR3 region has the DNA TGCAGTGCGGCCGGGACACCAATTTTTGATGGCTACACCTTC. Translating gives CSAAGTPIFDGYTF. This chain links TRBV20-1 with TRBJ1-2, with D possibly matching TRBD1 (6 bases). This CDR3 is built from 14 residues. Germline V lookup: CDR1 DFQATT, CDR2 SNEGSKA (reference sequence). V shed 6 bases and J shed 6 bases, with 20 bases lying between them.

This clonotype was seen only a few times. CDR3 nucleotide sequence: TGCAGTGCTAGAGATAGGGCTAGCGGGGCGAATGAGCAGTTCTTC. It specifies CSARDRASGANEQFF. This chain connects TRBV20-1 to TRBJ2-1, with 9 bases lining up with TRBD2. From germline, CDR1 is DFQATT and CDR2 SNEGSKA (reference sequence). The CDR3 loop spans 15 amino acids. Unmatched junction bases numbered 7, after V lost 0 bases and J lost 7 bases.

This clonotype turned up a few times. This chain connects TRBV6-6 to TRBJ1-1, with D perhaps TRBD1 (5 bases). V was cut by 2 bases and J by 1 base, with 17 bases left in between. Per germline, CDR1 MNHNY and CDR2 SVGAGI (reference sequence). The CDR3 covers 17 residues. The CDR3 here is CASSYTSGRRENTEAFF. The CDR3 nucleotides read TGTGCCAGCAGTTACACCTCAGGGAGGAGGGAGAACACTGAAGCTTTCTTT.

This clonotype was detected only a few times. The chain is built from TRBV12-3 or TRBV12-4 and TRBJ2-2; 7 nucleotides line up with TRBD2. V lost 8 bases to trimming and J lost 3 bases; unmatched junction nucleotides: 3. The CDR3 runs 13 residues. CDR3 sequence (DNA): TGTGCCAGCGGGGGGGGTGACACCGGGGAGCTGTTTTTT. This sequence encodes CASGGGDTGELFF.

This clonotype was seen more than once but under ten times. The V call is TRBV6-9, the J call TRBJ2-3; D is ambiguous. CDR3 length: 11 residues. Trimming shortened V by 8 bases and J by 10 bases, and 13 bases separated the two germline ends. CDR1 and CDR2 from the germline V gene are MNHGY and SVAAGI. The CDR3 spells CASRTFRAQYF. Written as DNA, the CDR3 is TGTGCCAGCCGAACTTTTAGAGCGCAGTATTTT.

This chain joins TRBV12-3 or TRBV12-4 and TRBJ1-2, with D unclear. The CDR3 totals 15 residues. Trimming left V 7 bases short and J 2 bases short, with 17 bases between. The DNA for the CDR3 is TGTGCCAGCAAGGACGGACCCCCAGGCAACTATGGCTACACCTTC. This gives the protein CASKDGPPGNYGYTF.